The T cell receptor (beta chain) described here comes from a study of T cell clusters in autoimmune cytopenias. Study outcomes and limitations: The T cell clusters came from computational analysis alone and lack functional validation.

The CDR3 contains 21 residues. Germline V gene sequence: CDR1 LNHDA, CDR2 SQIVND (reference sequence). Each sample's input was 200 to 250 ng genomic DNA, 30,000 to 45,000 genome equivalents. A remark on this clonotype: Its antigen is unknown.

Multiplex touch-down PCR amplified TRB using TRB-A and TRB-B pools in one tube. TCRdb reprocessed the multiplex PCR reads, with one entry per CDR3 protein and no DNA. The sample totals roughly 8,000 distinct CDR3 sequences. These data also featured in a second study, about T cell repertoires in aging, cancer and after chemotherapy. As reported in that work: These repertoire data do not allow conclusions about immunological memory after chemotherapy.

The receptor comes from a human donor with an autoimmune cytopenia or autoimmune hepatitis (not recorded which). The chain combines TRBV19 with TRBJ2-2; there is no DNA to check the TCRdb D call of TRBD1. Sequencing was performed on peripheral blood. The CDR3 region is CASSIAAGTSSLGENTGELFF.